The clone carrying this T cell receptor (beta chain) has more than one count but fewer than ten. For TCR beta, libraries came from iRepertoire HTBI primers and Arm-PCR of CDR3 regions. TCRdb redid the calling of the multiplex PCR reads with MiXCR, one entry per CDR3 protein. Of about 500,000 distinct CDR3 sequences detected, around 15% appear once; the ten largest clones hold 12%. This sample is part of a study of regulatory T cells in long-lasting Graves disease. The time point here: newly diagnosed GD, antithyroid drugs for less than 3 months. The TCR library was prepared using RNA isolated from PBMCs. Germline-derived CDR1 and CDR2 are MNHEY and SMNVEV (reference sequence). The CDR3 spans 13 residues. Deletions cut 5 bases from V and 5 bases from J, with 13 bases between. These records were also assigned to another study, of T cells in Graves' hyperthyroidism and ophthalmopathy. That work contributes: Newly diagnosed hyperthyroidism, duration under 2 months, in patients aged 18 to 65. A set of HTBI primers served as the primers for a first-round RT-PCR of the TCR CDR3.

The rearrangement joins TRBV27 to TRBJ2-7; D perhaps matches TRBD1 (6 bases). This TCR was sampled from a man in his forties with Graves disease. Sample: peripheral blood mononuclear cells (PBMCs), taken at new diagnosis, from a patient treated with antithyroid drugs. The CDR3 DNA reads TGTGCCAGCAGTCTAACAGGGTCCAACGAGCAGTACTTC. This encodes CASSLTGSNEQYF.